Below, 27 T cell receptor beta chains from the same sample are listed, as sequenced in a study of blood T cell repertoires in COVID-19. The repertoire was sequenced with immunoSEQ multiplex PCR; TCRdb's copy has only in-frame clones and lacks some. The table has about 170,000 clones, approximately 86% seen once. The specimen sequenced was peripheral blood. The receptors come from an elderly woman with COVID-19, enrolled during active disease.

This chain joins TRBV15 and TRBJ2-1; D is undetermined. The germline V and J ends were trimmed by 0 bases and 10 bases, with 7 bases remaining between them. The CDR3 length is 12 residues. CDR1 is LNHNV, CDR2 YYDKDF, per germline (reference sequence). This chain's CDR3 is CATSRDFTEQFF. As DNA, the CDR3 is TGTGCCACCAGCAGAGATTTTACAGAGCAGTTCTTC.

The chain couples TRBV18 to TRBJ2-5, with D possibly matching TRBD2 (6 bases). Trimming stripped 8 bases from V and 4 bases from J, with 11 bases between. CDR3 length: 12 amino acids. Germline V gene data show CDR1 as KGHSH and CDR2 as LQKENI. In nucleotides, the CDR3 is TGTGCCAGCGCCCGGGACTCAGAGACCCAGTACTTC. Translation gives CASARDSETQYF. The full variable domain, with the rest looked up from reference TRBV18 and TRBJ2-5, is NAGVMQNPRHLVRRRGQEARLRCSPMKGHSHVYWYRQLPEEGLKFMVYLQKENIIDESGMPKERFSAEFPKEGPSILRIQQVVRGDSAAYFCASARDSETQYFGPGTRLLVL.

The chain joins TRBV5-4 to TRBJ1-2; 9 bases agree with TRBD1. The CDR3 is 17 amino acids. From germline, CDR1 is SGHNT and CDR2 YYREEE (reference sequence). With V trimmed by 4 bases and J by 0 bases, 10 bases remained unmatched. The CDR3 nucleotides read TGTGCCAGCAGCGGGCTGGGACAGGGTTTCGCTAACTATGGCTACACCTTC. Translation gives CASSGLGQGFANYGYTF.

This clone turned up a few times. The rearrangement joins TRBV5-1 to TRBJ1-4, with D maybe TRBD1 (6 bases). From germline, CDR1 is SGHRS and CDR2 YFSETQ. V gave up 1 base and J gave up 4 bases, with 14 bases separating them. The CDR3 loop spans 16 amino acids. As DNA, the CDR3 is TGCGCCAGCAGCTTGACGTCAGGGGTCGGTAATGAAAAACTGTTTTTT. Translated: CASSLTSGVGNEKLFF.

V and J are TRBV2 and TRBJ2-3; TRBD2 agrees at 7 bases. This CDR3 contains 15 residues. Trimming took 2 bases from V and 2 from J; bases not matched to a gene: 4. Germline lookup yields CDR1 SNHLY and CDR2 FYNNEI. Written as DNA, the CDR3 is TGTGCCAGCAGTGAAAGGAGCGGGACCACAGATACGCAGTATTTT. It yields the protein CASSERSGTTDTQYF.

The rearrangement uses TRBV28 and TRBJ2-7, with TRBD2 identical over 7 bases. The V gene end was trimmed by 2 bases and the J gene end by 3 bases; junction bases not matched to a gene: 4. The CDR3 is made up of 14 amino acids. CDR1 and CDR2 from the germline V gene are MDHEN and SYDVKM. CDR3 amino acids: CASSLGTNNYEQYF. For the CDR3, the DNA is TGTGCCAGCAGTTTAGGGACTAATAACTACGAGCAGTACTTC.

This rearrangement joins TRBV28 to TRBJ1-2; D is possibly TRBD1 (5 bases). CDR1 and CDR2 (germline): MDHEN, SYDVKM. CDR3 size: 13 residues. The V and J ends lost 5 bases and 8 bases respectively, with 15 bases between them. The CDR3 loop reads CASSNQPGWGYTF. The CDR3 DNA is TGTGCCAGCAGTAATCAACCAGGGTGGGGCTACACCTTC.

The V gene is TRBV24-1, the J gene TRBJ2-5, with 9 bases that match TRBD1. Germline V gene lookup returns CDR1 KGHDR and CDR2 SFDVKD. Unmatched junction bases numbered 1, after V lost 3 bases and J lost 0 bases. This CDR3 has 15 amino acids. The CDR3 nucleotides read TGTGCCACCAGTGATAGGACAGGGGACCAAGAGACCCAGTACTTC. Translation gives CATSDRTGDQETQYF.

The rearrangement uses TRBV15 and TRBJ2-7, with D perhaps TRBD1 (5 bases). Germline V gene lookup returns CDR1 LNHNV and CDR2 YYDKDF (reference sequence). V lost 6 bases and J 0 bases, leaving 12 bases between the germline ends. The CDR3 loop spans 14 amino acids. CDR3 sequence reads: CATRSGRSSYEQYF. CDR3 bases: TGTGCCACCAGGTCAGGGCGGAGCTCCTACGAGCAGTACTTC.

V usage is TRBV7-2 and J usage is TRBJ2-3; D is ambiguous. The V end was cut by 1 base, the J end by 2 bases, with 7 bases between. CDR1 and CDR2 (germline): SGHTA, FQGNSA. The CDR3 extends over 14 amino acids. The DNA of the CDR3 is TGTGCCAGCAGCTTAGTAGTGTACACAGATACGCAGTATTTT. The encoded protein is CASSLVVYTDTQYF.

This clone was seen a single time. V is TRBV9 and J is TRBJ2-5; TRBD2 might be the D (6 bases). Per germline, CDR1 SGDLS and CDR2 YYNGEE. The CDR3 consists of 13 residues. V gave up 0 bases and J gave up 7 bases, with 10 bases separating them. The CDR3 region has the DNA TGTGCCAGCAGCGTAGGATCGGGAGCGACCCAGTACTTC. It encodes CASSVGSGATQYF.

The chain is built from TRBV3-1 (or the pseudogene TRBV3-2) and TRBJ2-3; 13 bases fit TRBD2. Germline trimming cut 3 bases from V and 8 bases from J; bases unmatched to any gene: 8. Germline assignment: CDR1 LGHDT and CDR2 YNNKEL (reference sequence). This CDR3 contains 16 residues. CDR3 bases: TGTGCCAGCAGCCACGGACTAGCGGGGGAATTTGGTACGCAGTATTTT. This translates into CASSHGLAGEFGTQYF.

The chain recombines TRBV3-1 (or the pseudogene TRBV3-2) with TRBJ1-1; D is undetermined. V was shortened by 1 base and J by 8 bases, with 8 bases between the two germline ends. Looked up from germline, CDR1 is LGHDT and CDR2 is YNNKEL (reference sequence). The CDR3 is made up of 12 amino acids. The chain's CDR3 is CASSQVWEEAFF. The CDR3 DNA is TGTGCCAGCAGCCAAGTATGGGAGGAAGCTTTCTTT.

The V and J genes are TRBV24-1 and TRBJ2-3; the D gene is possibly TRBD2 (6 bases). Germline V gives CDR1 KGHDR, CDR2 SFDVKD. Trimming pared 4 bases from V and 7 bases from J, leaving 14 bases between. CDR3 length: 14 amino acids. For the CDR3, the DNA is TGTGCCACCAGTGACCCGGTGGGGGGTAATACGCAGTATTTT. It translates to CATSDPVGGNTQYF.

Written as DNA, the CDR3 is TGTGCCAGCAGTGCCTGGACTAGCTCAGATACGCAGTATTTT. It yields the protein CASSAWTSSDTQYF. The V gene is TRBV9, the J gene TRBJ2-3; 8 bases are a match to TRBD2. V was clipped by 5 bases and J by 4 bases; unmatched bases: 6. CDR1 is SGDLS, CDR2 YYNGEE, per germline. This CDR3 is 14 amino acids long.

The chain's CDR3 is CASSPDRGTDTQYF. CDR3 DNA: TGCGCCAGCAGCCCGGACAGAGGCACAGATACGCAGTATTTT. This chain connects TRBV10-2 to TRBJ2-3; D is possibly TRBD1 (6 bases). CDR3 length: 14 amino acids. Germline V gene lookup returns CDR1 WSHSY and CDR2 SAAADI. Trimming took 6 bases from V and 1 from J, leaving 11 bases between them.

The chain has TRBV14 and TRBJ1-4; D might be TRBD1 (5 bases). The V and J ends lost 4 bases and 7 bases respectively, with 7 bases between them. This CDR3 is built from 12 residues. Per germline, CDR1 SGHDN and CDR2 FVKESK. CDR3 in DNA: TGTGCCAGCAGCCCCGGGGGTGAAAAACTGTTTTTT. It encodes CASSPGGEKLFF.

The rearrangement links TRBV24-1 to TRBJ2-2, with D unclear. The CDR3 has 15 residues. Germline CDR1 and CDR2: KGHDR and SFDVKD. V was shortened by 3 bases and J by 0 bases, with 7 bases between the two germline ends. The CDR3 DNA sequence: TGTGCCACCAGTGATCGAAACTCGAACACCGGGGAGCTGTTTTTT. It encodes CATSDRNSNTGELFF.

The genes are TRBV7-2 and TRBJ2-3; D may be TRBD1 (6 bases). CDR1 is SGHTA and CDR2 is FQGNSA in the germline V gene. The germline V and J ends were trimmed by 5 bases and 0 bases, with 9 bases remaining between them. The CDR3 contains 14 residues. The CDR3 spells CASSTGQSTDTQYF. In DNA, the CDR3 is TGTGCCAGCAGCACGGGACAAAGCACAGATACGCAGTATTTT.

The V and J genes are TRBV5-4 and TRBJ1-4; 10 bases align to TRBD1. V shed 0 bases, J shed 4 bases, and the junction held 6 bases outside the gene matches. This CDR3 has 17 residues. Germline V CDR1 and CDR2: SGHNT, YYREEE (reference sequence). CDR3 in amino acids: CASSLAGGTGDNEKLFF. CDR3 DNA: TGTGCCAGCAGCTTGGCCGGAGGGACAGGGGATAATGAAAAACTGTTTTTT. Variable domain in full (rest from reference TRBV5-4 and TRBJ1-4): ETGVTQSPTHLIKTRGQQVTLRCSSQSGHNTVSWYQQALGQGPQFIFQYYREEENGRGNFPPRFSGLQFPNYSSELNVNALELDDSALYLCASSLAGGTGDNEKLFFGSGTQLSVL.

The chain joins TRBV5-4 to TRBJ1-6; D gene unclear. The CDR3 has 16 amino acids. With 4 bases removed from V and 4 bases from J, the gap between germline ends came to 15 bases. In germline, CDR1 is SGHNT, CDR2 YYREEE (reference sequence). The CDR3 DNA reads as TGTGCCAGCAGCCCCGACCCGGGATCTTATAATTCACCCCTCCACTTT. Translating gives CASSPDPGSYNSPLHF.

The gene calls are TRBV3-1 (or the pseudogene TRBV3-2) and TRBJ1-2; a possible D gene is TRBD1 (6 bases). This CDR3 comprises 15 residues. V lost 7 bases and J 0 bases, leaving 15 bases between the germline ends. Germline V gene lookup returns CDR1 LGHDT and CDR2 YNNKEL (reference sequence). CDR3 region: CASKNGGGSNYGYTF. The CDR3 DNA follows: TGTGCCAGCAAGAACGGGGGGGGCTCTAACTATGGCTACACCTTC.

This chain joins TRBV6-5 and TRBJ2-1, with D tentatively TRBD2 (6 bases). The germline V and J ends were trimmed by 6 bases and 8 bases, with 11 bases remaining between them. The CDR3 contains 12 residues. Per the germline V gene, CDR1 is MNHEY and CDR2 is SVGAGI. CDR3 coding DNA: TGTGCCAGCAGGGCGGGACGGTATGAGCAGTTCTTC. It specifies CASRAGRYEQFF.

On this clone itself: This likely comes from a read error, as the CDR3 has no conserved phenylalanine or tryptophan at its end. The limits of the CDR3 on the DNA are not certain, so only TCRdb's listed CDR3 is given. This chain joins TRBV14 and TRBJ2-7; TRBD2, the table's D call, was not compared with the DNA. The CDR3 comprises 12 residues, both ends counted. In germline, CDR1 is SGHDN, CDR2 FVKESK. The CDR3 reads CASSQAGGSLEL.

A single count supports this clone. The chain carries TRBV19 and TRBJ1-3; D gene uncertain. The CDR3 runs 12 residues. The germline V and J ends were trimmed by 7 bases and 4 bases, with 8 bases remaining between them. Looked up from germline, CDR1 is LNHDA and CDR2 is SQIVND (reference sequence). As DNA, the CDR3 is TGTGCCAGTATCTCGAGGGGAAACACCATATATTTT. It is translated as CASISRGNTIYF.

The chain joins TRBV7-8 to TRBJ2-1; maybe TRBD2 (5 bases). Germline CDR1 and CDR2: SGHVS and FQNEAQ. The CDR3 is 11 residues long. The V end was cut by 5 bases, the J end by 16 bases, with 15 bases between. As DNA, the CDR3 is TGTGCCAGCAGCCCTACAGACTACCACTTCTTC. It translates to CASSPTDYHFF.

The rearrangement uses TRBV6-5 and TRBJ2-7, with unresolved D. The germline V and J ends were trimmed by 6 bases and 0 bases, with 15 bases remaining between them. The CDR3 runs 15 residues. Germline CDR1 MNHEY, CDR2 SVGAGI. CDR3 bases: TGTGCCAGCAGACCTCCAGGCTATAGCTCCTACGAGCAGTACTTC. This codes for CASRPPGYSSYEQYF.